What follows are 18 T cell receptor beta chains derived from one specimen sequenced in a study of CD8 T cells in Susac syndrome. The RNA input was roughly 0.45 to 1 ug, and it was reverse transcribed with random hexamers. TCRdb called the immunoSEQ multiplex PCR reads again in MiXCR, with one record for every CDR3 protein. The sample shows 71,000 or so distinct CDR3 sequences, roughly 95% of them seen only once. Sequences were obtained from CD4+ T cells from PBMCs. Receptors originate from a human donor with multiple sclerosis.

The chain combines TRBV7-8 with TRBJ1-5; TRBD1 might be the D (6 bases). The germline V and J ends were trimmed by 0 bases and 0 bases, with 15 bases remaining between them. The germline V gene encodes CDR1 SGHVS and CDR2 FQNEAQ. The CDR3 runs to 18 residues. CDR3 residues: CASSLARAGAYSNQPQHF. In DNA, the CDR3 is TGTGCCAGCAGCTTAGCGAGGGCAGGGGCGTATAGCAATCAGCCCCAGCATTTT. The full variable domain, its missing parts supplied by reference TRBV7-8 and TRBJ1-5, is GAGVSQSPRYKVAKRGQDVALRCDPISGHVSLFWYQQALGQGPEFLTYFQNEAQLDKSGLPSDRFFAERPEGSVSTLKIQRTQQEDSAVYLCASSLARAGAYSNQPQHFGDGTRLSIL.

The chain recombines TRBV30 with TRBJ1-1; D remains unclear. Trimming left V 4 bases short and J 0 bases short, with 9 bases between. CDR1 and CDR2 from the germline V gene are GTSNPN and SVGIG (reference sequence). The CDR3 consists of 13 residues. CDR3 sequence (DNA): TGTGCCTGGAACCCAGAACTGAACACTGAAGCTTTCTTT. Its translation is CAWNPELNTEAFF.

V usage is TRBV29-1 and J usage is TRBJ2-7; a possible D gene is TRBD1 (6 bases). This CDR3 contains 12 residues. Trimming left V 4 bases short and J 3 bases short, with 10 bases between. The germline gives CDR1 SQVTM, CDR2 ANQGSEA. This CDR3 reads CSVAGVGYEQYF. In nucleotides, the CDR3 is TGCAGCGTTGCAGGGGTTGGCTACGAGCAGTACTTC.

J is TRBJ1-2 and V is TRBV4-1; a weak D match, TRBD1 (6 bases). Germline CDR1 is MGHRA and CDR2 is YSYEKL. CDR3 size: 15 residues. The V end lost 4 bases, the J end lost 8 bases, and 20 bases lay between the germline ends. The CDR3 sequence: CASSPPGGGLWGYTF. Here the CDR3 DNA reads TGCGCCAGCAGCCCTCCTGGGGGGGGCCTTTGGGGCTACACCTTC.

The J gene is TRBJ2-1, the V gene TRBV7-9; 7 nucleotides align to TRBD2. The CDR3 runs 15 residues. Germline V gives CDR1 SEHNR, CDR2 FQNEAQ (reference sequence). Unmatched junction bases numbered 5, after V lost 1 base and J lost 5 bases. This chain's CDR3 is CASSLGSGYHNEQFF. The DNA of the CDR3 is TGTGCCAGCAGCTTAGGTAGCGGGTACCACAATGAGCAGTTCTTC.

The gene calls are TRBV2 and TRBJ1-1, with 9 nucleotides matching TRBD1. The CDR3 consists of 15 residues. Per germline, CDR1 SNHLY and CDR2 FYNNEI. V shed 8 bases and J 5 bases; nucleotides not matched to a gene: 12. For the CDR3, the DNA is TGTGCCAGCGGCCCTAGGACAGGGGTTCAGACTGAAGCTTTCTTT. As protein: CASGPRTGVQTEAFF.

The chain is built from TRBV28 and TRBJ1-5; D gene unclear. Germline values: CDR1 MDHEN, CDR2 SYDVKM. CDR3 length: 11 amino acids. The V gene lost 0 bases and the J gene lost 13 bases, with 7 bases spanning the gap. This CDR3 reads CASSLWTGQHF. The CDR3 DNA reads TGTGCCAGCAGTTTATGGACCGGACAGCATTTT.

The chain recombines TRBV20-1 with TRBJ1-2; 7 bases map to TRBD1. This CDR3 is built from 12 residues. V shed 3 bases and J 4 bases; nucleotides not matched to a gene: 2. The germline V gene has CDR1 DFQATT and CDR2 SNEGSKA (reference sequence). In DNA, the CDR3 is TGCAGTGCTAGGGGACAGAGCTATGGCTACACCTTC. It is translated as CSARGQSYGYTF.

The rearrangement joins TRBV5-1 to TRBJ2-1; TRBD1 might be the D (5 bases). With 2 bases removed from V and 7 bases from J, the gap between germline ends came to 22 bases. Germline CDR1 and CDR2: SGHRS and YFSETQ. The CDR3 consists of 17 residues. The CDR3 nucleotides read TGCGCCAGCAGCTTCCTCCCCCCGGGCGAGAAGGGGAATGAGCAGTTCTTC. It yields the protein CASSFLPPGEKGNEQFF.

The V call is TRBV20-1, the J call TRBJ2-5; D remains ambiguous. Trimming stripped 0 bases from V and 4 bases from J, with 18 bases between. Germline V gene lookup returns CDR1 DFQATT and CDR2 SNEGSKA (reference sequence). The CDR3 totals 16 residues. CDR3 sequence (DNA): TGCAGTGCTAGAGATCTTGGAAGAGACACGGGAGAGACCCAGTACTTC. Translated, it gives CSARDLGRDTGETQYF.

Notes on this clonotype: At one end, the junction sequence differs from germline, possibly due to a read error. The chain carries TRBV7-9 and TRBJ1-1; a weak D match, TRBD1 (5 bases). The CDR3 covers 12 residues. The germline CDR1 and CDR2 sequences are SEHNR and FQNEAQ (reference sequence). In DNA, the CDR3 is TGTGCCAGCAGCCGGGACTTAATGGGATCAGTCTTT. It specifies CASSRDLMGSVF.

This clonotype was seen once. J is TRBJ1-2 and V is TRBV11-2; TRBD1 might be the D (5 bases). Germline CDR1 SGHAT, CDR2 FQNNGV. CDR3 size: 15 residues. The germline V and J ends were trimmed by 1 base and 2 bases, with 11 bases remaining between them. CDR3 DNA: TGTGCCAGCAGCTTAGCTAGGGGACGAAACTATGGCTACACCTTC. Translated: CASSLARGRNYGYTF.

This clonotype was seen only once. The chain couples TRBV7-2 to TRBJ2-2, with TRBD2 identical over 10 bases. With V trimmed by 5 bases and J by 2 bases, 5 bases remained unmatched. CDR1 is SGHTA and CDR2 is FQGNSA in the germline V gene. The CDR3 sequence is 16 residues long. CDR3 sequence: CASSRSGGANTGELFF. In nucleotides, the CDR3 is TGTGCCAGCAGCCGGAGCGGGGGGGCTAACACCGGGGAGCTGTTTTTT.

This chain joins TRBV9 and TRBJ2-7; 10 nucleotides match TRBD1. The germline gives CDR1 SGDLS, CDR2 YYNGEE. J was trimmed by 4 bases and V by 4 bases; bases with no gene match: 8. The CDR3 covers 15 residues. The CDR3 protein is CASSTSRDRGYEQYF. Here the CDR3 DNA reads TGTGCCAGCAGCACCTCCAGGGACAGGGGTTACGAGCAGTACTTC.

The gene calls are TRBV29-1 and TRBJ2-7; no reliable D call. Per the germline V gene, CDR1 is SQVTM and CDR2 is ANQGSEA. Trimming pared 6 bases from V and 3 bases from J, leaving 9 bases between. The CDR3 length is 11 residues. The CDR3 sequence: CSVVDVYEQYF. CDR3 in DNA: TGCAGCGTCGTGGATGTCTACGAGCAGTACTTC.

This chain connects TRBV4-1 to TRBJ1-1; possibly TRBD1 for D (6 bases). Trimming cost V 2 bases and J 4 bases, with 11 bases left between them. CDR1 is MGHRA, CDR2 YSYEKL, per germline. The CDR3 consists of 14 residues. The CDR3: CASSQFRGSTEAFF. The DNA of the CDR3 is TGCGCCAGCAGCCAATTCAGGGGTTCCACTGAAGCTTTCTTT.

The CDR3 region is CASSLSPVEQYF. DNA for the CDR3: TGTGCCAGCAGTTTATCTCCGGTCGAGCAGTACTTC. V and J are TRBV28 and TRBJ2-7; no clear D gene. Per germline, CDR1 MDHEN and CDR2 SYDVKM. V was trimmed by 1 base and J by 6 bases, leaving 7 bases between them. There are 12 residues in the CDR3.

The CDR3 DNA follows: TGCGCCAGCAGCAACGGGACAGTCCGGGGGACCCAGTACTTC. Translation gives CASSNGTVRGTQYF. The V call is TRBV5-1, the J call TRBJ2-5, with TRBD1 matching 7 bases. The CDR3 spans 14 residues. Trimming at V came to 4 bases and at J to 7 bases, leaving 10 bases not matched to a gene. Germline V gives CDR1 SGHRS, CDR2 YFSETQ.